These 25 T cell receptor beta chains were all obtained from the same sample, sequenced in a study of T cells after posttransplantation cyclophosphamide. The repertoire was sequenced with immunoSEQ multiplex PCR; TCRdb's copy has only in-frame clones and lacks some. The data contain about 7,300 clones, approximately 91% of them singletons. Sequencing was done on a sample of CD4+ T cells sorted from blood. All receptors come from a woman between 45 and 60 years old in good health and a related stem cell transplant donor.

The J gene is TRBJ1-1, the V gene TRBV4-2, with a possible D match to TRBD1 (5 bases). This CDR3 region has 15 residues. Germline CDR1 LGHNA, CDR2 YNFKEQ. Trimming took off 0 bases at V and 0 bases at J, with 8 bases between the two ends. CDR3 sequence: CASSQEGEVNTEAFF. DNA of the CDR3: TGTGCCAGCAGCCAAGAGGGGGAGGTGAACACTGAAGCTTTCTTT.

The rearrangement uses TRBV7-3 and TRBJ2-7; D might be TRBD1 (6 bases). CDR1 is SGHTA and CDR2 is FQGTGA in the germline V gene. This CDR3 is built from 15 residues. V lost 4 bases and J 2 bases, leaving 15 bases between the germline ends. The chain's CDR3 is CASSSQSGAAYEQYF. The CDR3 DNA is TGTGCCAGCAGCTCCCAATCAGGGGCTGCCTACGAGCAGTACTTC.

The chain has TRBV28 and TRBJ1-6; D is unclear. Germline V gives CDR1 MDHEN, CDR2 SYDVKM. V was clipped by 3 bases and J by 8 bases, with 23 bases between them. This CDR3 comprises 18 residues. CDR3 sequence reads: CASSFSSGHGIFDSPLHF. The CDR3 DNA sequence: TGTGCCAGCAGTTTTTCCTCAGGCCACGGGATATTCGATTCACCCCTCCACTTT.

The chain recombines TRBV13 with TRBJ2-7; D perhaps matches TRBD1 (5 bases). This CDR3 is 13 amino acids long. V was clipped by 6 bases and J by 3 bases, with 12 bases between them. Germline lookup yields CDR1 PRHDT and CDR2 FYEKMQ (reference sequence). CDR3 bases: TGTGCCAGCAGTCCAAATCAGGGCTACGAGCAGTACTTC. Its protein product is CASSPNQGYEQYF.

The genes are TRBV7-3 and TRBJ2-2; D remains unclear. CDR1 and CDR2 from the germline V gene are SGHTA and FQGTGA. V lost 5 bases, J lost 0 bases, and 4 bases lay in between. This CDR3 has 13 residues. The CDR3 DNA reads as TGTGCCAGCAGCCCGTCGAACACCGGGGAGCTGTTTTTT. Amino acid sequence: CASSPSNTGELFF.

The rearrangement links TRBV6-5 to TRBJ1-1; tentative D call: TRBD1 (6 bases). Per germline, CDR1 MNHEY and CDR2 SVGAGI. The CDR3 covers 12 residues. V was pared by 6 bases and J by 4 bases, with 9 bases between. The chain's CDR3 is CASSRGGTEAFF. The CDR3 DNA reads as TGTGCCAGCAGCCGAGGGGGCACTGAAGCTTTCTTT.

The gene calls are TRBV9 and TRBJ2-1, with TRBD1 matching over 10 bases. Germline trimming cut 3 bases from V and 7 bases from J; bases unmatched to any gene: 7. Germline loops: CDR1 SGDLS, CDR2 YYNGEE. This CDR3 is built from 15 residues. The CDR3 loop is CASSGTDRGLNEQFF. In DNA, the CDR3 is TGTGCCAGCAGCGGAACGGACAGGGGGTTGAATGAGCAGTTCTTC.

This clone was seen just once. The rearrangement joins TRBV10-1 to TRBJ2-4; perhaps TRBD1 as D (5 bases). Trimming took off 3 bases at V and 3 bases at J, with 6 bases between the two ends. The CDR3 runs to 13 residues. Germline V gene data show CDR1 as WNHNN and CDR2 as SYGVQD (reference sequence). CDR3 DNA sequence: TGCGCCAGCAGTGAAGGGGTCAAAAACATTCAGTACTTC. Translating gives CASSEGVKNIQYF.

The gene calls are TRBV11-2 and TRBJ2-1; D call uncertain. The CDR3 is 13 amino acids. Trimming cost V 0 bases and J 5 bases, with 5 bases left between them. Germline CDR1 reads SGHAT; CDR2 reads FQNNGV. The CDR3 bases are TGTGCCAGCAGCTTAGATAGAAACAATGAGCAGTTCTTC. Protein product: CASSLDRNNEQFF.

The rearrangement joins TRBV5-6 to TRBJ1-4, with TRBD1 as a possible D gene (6 bases). V was pared by 4 bases and J by 13 bases, with 20 bases between. This CDR3 is built from 14 residues. In germline, CDR1 is SGHDT, CDR2 YYEEEE. The CDR3 spells CASSTDRTSIGLFF. The CDR3 DNA follows: TGTGCCAGCAGCACGGACAGAACCTCTATAGGACTGTTTTTT.

The chain uses TRBV10-2 and TRBJ1-1; 9 nucleotides agree with TRBD1. The CDR3 covers 15 residues. Per germline, CDR1 WSHSY and CDR2 SAAADI. With V trimmed by 3 bases and J by 1 base, 3 bases remained unmatched. CDR3 nucleotides: TGCGCCAGCAGTGATTCGACAGGGGGGAACACTGAAGCTTTCTTT. It encodes CASSDSTGGNTEAFF.

The CDR3 here is CASSSLITGETQYF. The CDR3 coding sequence is TGTGCCAGCAGCTCCCTAATAACGGGGGAGACCCAGTACTTC. The V gene is TRBV5-4, the J gene TRBJ2-5; D is possibly TRBD2 (5 bases). Between the trimmed V and J ends, which lost 3 bases and 5 bases, there was a span of 14 bases. CDR3 size: 14 residues. Germline V gene lookup returns CDR1 SGHNT and CDR2 YYREEE (reference sequence). Full variable domain (outside the CDR3, taken from reference TRBV5-4 and TRBJ2-5): ETGVTQSPTHLIKTRGQQVTLRCSSQSGHNTVSWYQQALGQGPQFIFQYYREEENGRGNFPPRFSGLQFPNYSSELNVNALELDDSALYLCASSSLITGETQYFGPGTRLLVL.

The rearrangement links TRBV6-4 to TRBJ2-3, with 12 bases identical to TRBD2. V lost 3 bases to trimming and J lost 4 bases; unmatched junction nucleotides: 2. The CDR3 has 15 residues. Looked up from germline, CDR1 is MRHNA and CDR2 is SNTAGT. Here the CDR3 reads CASSETSGGADTQYF. The DNA for the CDR3 is TGTGCCAGCAGTGAGACTAGCGGGGGTGCAGATACGCAGTATTTT.

The chain recombines TRBV19 with TRBJ2-3; 11 bases line up with TRBD1. The length of the CDR3 is 19 residues. CDR1 and CDR2 (germline): LNHDA, SQIVND (reference sequence). V was clipped by 4 bases and J by 2 bases; unmatched bases: 14. CDR3: CASSSRTGGAERDTDTQYF. For the CDR3, the DNA is TGTGCCAGTAGTAGCCGGACAGGGGGCGCGGAGAGGGACACAGATACGCAGTATTTT.

The rearrangement links TRBV11-2 to TRBJ1-6, with 9 bases that match TRBD1. In germline, CDR1 is SGHAT, CDR2 FQNNGV. The CDR3 has 16 residues. J gave up 8 bases and V 7 bases, and 12 bases lay outside the gene matches. This CDR3 reads CASTRFGTGRDSPLHF. In DNA form, the CDR3 reads TGTGCCAGCACCCGATTCGGGACAGGGAGAGATTCACCCCTCCACTTT.

The chain links TRBV10-3 to TRBJ2-1, with D hard to call. Germline values: CDR1 ENHRY, CDR2 SYGVKD. The length of the CDR3 is 15 residues. Trimming cost V 6 bases and J 0 bases, with 12 bases left between them. This chain's CDR3 is CAIRSDLSSYNEQFF. The CDR3 DNA follows: TGTGCCATCAGGTCCGACTTAAGCTCCTACAATGAGCAGTTCTTC.

The gene calls are TRBV11-2 and TRBJ2-2, with TRBD2 as a possible D gene (6 bases). With 2 bases removed from V and 5 bases from J, the gap between germline ends came to 9 bases. The length of the CDR3 is 14 residues. Germline CDR1 reads SGHAT; CDR2 reads FQNNGV. Here the CDR3 reads CASSLRLDTGELFF. The CDR3 DNA reads as TGTGCCAGCAGCTTAAGACTAGATACCGGGGAGCTGTTTTTT.

The chain couples TRBV5-6 to TRBJ2-1, with 9 bases lining up with TRBD1. CDR1 and CDR2 from the germline V gene are SGHDT and YYEEEE. The CDR3 sequence is 15 residues long. V trimming: 4 bases; J trimming: 6 bases; junction bases outside the gene matches: 8. In nucleotides, the CDR3 is TGTGCCAGCAGCCGAGGACAGGGGTTGCTCAATGAGCAGTTCTTC. Translating it yields CASSRGQGLLNEQFF.

The chain joins TRBV5-4 to TRBJ2-2; TRBD1 agrees at 11 bases. Germline CDR1 SGHNT, CDR2 YYREEE (reference sequence). The CDR3 contains 15 residues. Trimming at V came to 7 bases and at J to 4 bases, leaving 6 bases not matched to a gene. CDR3 DNA: TGTGCCAGCCGCCGGGACAGGGGGGTCACCGGGGAGCTGTTTTTT. Translating it yields CASRRDRGVTGELFF. The whole variable domain, remainder taken from reference TRBV5-4 and TRBJ2-2, is ETGVTQSPTHLIKTRGQQVTLRCSSQSGHNTVSWYQQALGQGPQFIFQYYREEENGRGNFPPRFSGLQFPNYSSELNVNALELDDSALYLCASRRDRGVTGELFFGEGSRLTVL.

The chain is built from TRBV28 and TRBJ1-1, with D possibly being TRBD1 (5 bases). Per the germline V gene, CDR1 is MDHEN and CDR2 is SYDVKM. The V end lost 5 bases, the J end lost 2 bases, and 15 bases lay between the germline ends. The CDR3 has 15 amino acids. CDR3 DNA: TGTGCCAGCAGTCCAGGGTTCCCGTTTAACACTGAAGCTTTCTTT. Protein: CASSPGFPFNTEAFF.

The rearrangement uses TRBV7-2 and TRBJ2-7; 8 bases fit TRBD2. Germline V gives CDR1 SGHTA, CDR2 FQGNSA. Losses at the gene ends were 3 bases for V and 5 bases for J; bases not matched to a gene: 9. There are 15 residues in the CDR3. This chain's CDR3 is CASSLASGPDHEQYF. In nucleotides, the CDR3 is TGTGCCAGCAGCTTGGCTAGCGGGCCTGACCACGAGCAGTACTTC.

The chain recombines TRBV14 with TRBJ2-6, with 7 bases matching TRBD1. Germline V gene sequence: CDR1 SGHDN, CDR2 FVKESK. Trimming cost V 6 bases and J 0 bases; bases outside gene matches: 11. This CDR3 spans 18 amino acids. The DNA of the CDR3 is TGTGCCAGCAGAGCCACCGGGACAGCGGTCTCTGGGGCCAACGTCCTGACTTTC. Encoded protein: CASRATGTAVSGANVLTF.

Turning to this clone: Mismatch with germline at one junction end may stem from a read error. The CDR3 DNA follows: TGCGCCAGCAGTGAGGGTCTAGCGGGAGGGCCGAAGGTCTTC. It is translated as CASSEGLAGGPKVF. The chain recombines TRBV10-1 with TRBJ2-1; 12 nucleotides line up with TRBD2. CDR3 length: 14 residues. Germline V gene lookup returns CDR1 WNHNN and CDR2 SYGVQD (reference sequence).

The chain links TRBV7-2 to TRBJ2-1, with D unresolved. The ends were cut back, 5 bases at V and 7 bases at J, with 15 bases in the middle. In germline, CDR1 is SGHTA, CDR2 FQGNSA. CDR3 length: 14 amino acids. CDR3 protein: CASSIPGSVNEQFF. CDR3 coding DNA: TGTGCCAGCAGCATCCCGGGTTCGGTAAATGAGCAGTTCTTC.

This chain joins TRBV7-8 and TRBJ1-1; D is ambiguous. The ends were cut back, 5 bases at V and 11 bases at J, with 15 bases in the middle. Germline CDR1 reads SGHVS; CDR2 reads FQNEAQ. The CDR3 is made up of 12 amino acids. CDR3 sequence: CASSTTNTPAFF. The CDR3 nucleotides are TGTGCCAGCAGCACAACAAACACCCCGGCTTTCTTT.